Given below is one T cell receptor (beta chain) in context. Sequenced by immunoSEQ multiplex PCR; TCRdb stores in-frame clones only, minus some. There are some 240,000 clones in the sample; more than 65% occur only once, and approximately 3.6% lies in the top ten. With V trimmed by 3 bases and J by 1 base, 5 bases remained unmatched. This CDR3 comprises 18 residues. Germline V lookup: CDR1 LNHDA, CDR2 SQIVND (reference sequence). This specimen comes from a study of blood T cell repertoires in COVID-19. Two negative PCRs, clearance, or symptom resolution characterized the recovered Cohort 3 donors. This sequence joins TRBV19 and TRBJ2-4, with 14 bases fitting TRBD2. Sequences were obtained from PBMCs or T cells enriched from blood (not recorded which). The TCR was taken from a man in his fifties who had recovered from COVID-19. The CDR3 DNA reads as TGTGCCAGTAGTATGGGGACTAGCGGGAGAGGGGCCAAAAACATTCAGTACTTC. Residues: CASSMGTSGRGAKNIQYF.